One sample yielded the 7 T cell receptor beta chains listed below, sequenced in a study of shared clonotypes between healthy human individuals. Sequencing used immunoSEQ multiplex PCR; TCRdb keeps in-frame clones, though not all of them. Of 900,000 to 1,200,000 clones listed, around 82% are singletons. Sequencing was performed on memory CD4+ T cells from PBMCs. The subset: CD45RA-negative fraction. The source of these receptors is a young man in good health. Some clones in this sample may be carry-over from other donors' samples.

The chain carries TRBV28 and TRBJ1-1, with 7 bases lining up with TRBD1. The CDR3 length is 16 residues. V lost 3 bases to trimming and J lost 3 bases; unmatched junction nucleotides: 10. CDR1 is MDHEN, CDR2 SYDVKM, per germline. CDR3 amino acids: CASSLEGARLDTEAFF. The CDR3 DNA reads TGTGCCAGCAGTTTGGAGGGGGCCAGATTGGACACTGAAGCTTTCTTT.

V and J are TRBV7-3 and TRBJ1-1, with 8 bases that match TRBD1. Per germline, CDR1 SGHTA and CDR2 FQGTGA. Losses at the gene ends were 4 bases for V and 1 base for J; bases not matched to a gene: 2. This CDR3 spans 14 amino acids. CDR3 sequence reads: CASSSDRANTEAFF. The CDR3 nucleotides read TGTGCCAGCAGCTCGGACAGGGCGAACACTGAAGCTTTCTTT.

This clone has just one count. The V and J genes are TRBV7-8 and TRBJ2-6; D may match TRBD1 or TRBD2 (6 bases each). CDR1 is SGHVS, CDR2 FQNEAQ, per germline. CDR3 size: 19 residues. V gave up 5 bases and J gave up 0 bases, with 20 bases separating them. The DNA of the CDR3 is TGTGCCAGCAGCGCTAGCCGGGGGCAGGCCCGCTCTGGGGCCAACGTCCTGACTTTC. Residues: CASSASRGQARSGANVLTF.

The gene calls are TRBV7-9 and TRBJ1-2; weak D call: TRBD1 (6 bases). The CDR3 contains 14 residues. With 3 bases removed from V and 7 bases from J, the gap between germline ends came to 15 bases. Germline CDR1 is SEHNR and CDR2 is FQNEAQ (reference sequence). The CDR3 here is CASSFGGQVAGYTF. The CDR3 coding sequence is TGTGCCAGCAGCTTCGGGGGCCAGGTGGCTGGCTACACCTTC.

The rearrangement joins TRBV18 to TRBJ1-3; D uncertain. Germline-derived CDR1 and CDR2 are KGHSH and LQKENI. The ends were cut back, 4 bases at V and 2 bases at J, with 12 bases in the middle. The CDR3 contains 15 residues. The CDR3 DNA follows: TGTGCCAGCTCACTTAATGGGCGACCTGGAAACACCATATATTTT. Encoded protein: CASSLNGRPGNTIYF.

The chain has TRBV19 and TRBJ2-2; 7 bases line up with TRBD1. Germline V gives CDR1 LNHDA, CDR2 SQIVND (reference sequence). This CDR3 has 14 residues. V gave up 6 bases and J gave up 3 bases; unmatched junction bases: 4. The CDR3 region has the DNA TGTGCCAGTAGAATCACAGGGGACACCGGGGAGCTGTTTTTT. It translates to CASRITGDTGELFF.

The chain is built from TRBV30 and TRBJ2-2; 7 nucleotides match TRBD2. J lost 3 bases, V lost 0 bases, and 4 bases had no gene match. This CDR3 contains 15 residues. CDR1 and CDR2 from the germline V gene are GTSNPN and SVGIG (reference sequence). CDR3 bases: TGTGCCTGGAGTGTGGGAGGGAGCGACACCGGGGAGCTGTTTTTT. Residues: CAWSVGGSDTGELFF.